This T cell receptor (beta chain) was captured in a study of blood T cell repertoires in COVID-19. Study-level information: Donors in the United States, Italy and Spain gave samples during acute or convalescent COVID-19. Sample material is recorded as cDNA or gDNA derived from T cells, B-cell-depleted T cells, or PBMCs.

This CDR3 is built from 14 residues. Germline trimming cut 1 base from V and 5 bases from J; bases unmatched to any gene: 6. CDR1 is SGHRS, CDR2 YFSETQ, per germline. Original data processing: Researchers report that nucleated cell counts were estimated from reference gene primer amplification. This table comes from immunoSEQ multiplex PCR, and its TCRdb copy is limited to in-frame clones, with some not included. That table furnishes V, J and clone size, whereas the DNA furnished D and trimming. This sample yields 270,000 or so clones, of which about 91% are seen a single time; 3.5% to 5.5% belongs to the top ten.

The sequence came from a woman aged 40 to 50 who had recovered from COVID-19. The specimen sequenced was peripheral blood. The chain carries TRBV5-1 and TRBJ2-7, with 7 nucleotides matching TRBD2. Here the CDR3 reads CASSLRPTSNEQYF. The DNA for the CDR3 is TGCGCCAGCAGCTTGAGACCGACTAGCAACGAGCAGTACTTC.